This T cell receptor beta chain was captured in a study of blood T cell repertoires in COVID-19. Overall study context: The United States, Italy and Spain supplied acute and convalescent COVID-19 samples. Sources were T cells, B-cell-depleted T cells, or PBMCs; the material itself was cDNA or gDNA.

Only a few counts were recorded for this clone. V was pared by 7 bases and J by 3 bases, with 3 bases of the junction left unmatched. Germline assignment: CDR1 MDHEN and CDR2 SYDVKM. The CDR3 is made up of 13 amino acids. In the authors' workflow: Amplification from reference gene primers served as the basis for estimated nucleated cell counts. Repertoires were generated with immunoSEQ multiplex PCR, while TCRdb's copy carries only in-frame clones and drops some. The DNA was the basis for D and trimming; V, J and clone size are from that table. The profile covers around 170,000 clones, with around 86% appearing a single time and over 10% taken by the ten largest.

The origin of this receptor is a man aged 65-85 years who had recovered from COVID-19. The chain links TRBV28 to TRBJ1-2; 9 bases align to TRBD1. Sequencing was performed on peripheral blood. In DNA, the CDR3 is TGTGCCAGCACTACAGGGGGCGACTATGGCTACACCTTC. Translated, it gives CASTTGGDYGYTF.